This T cell receptor (beta chain) was sequenced for a study of identical twins. The CDR3 loop spans 15 amino acids. The V end lost 6 bases, the J end lost 8 bases, and 22 bases lay between the germline ends. Germline lookup yields CDR1 SQVTM and CDR2 ANQGSEA. MiXCR, applied by TCRdb to the 5' RACE reads, yields one record per CDR3 protein. The sample holds roughly 200,000 distinct CDR3 sequences, about 7.5% seen once. This clonotype was observed a handful of times. The same sample was also studied in work on yellow fever vaccine responses in identical twins.

The sample was memory (CD45RO+) T cells sorted from blood. The rearrangement links TRBV29-1 to TRBJ1-4, with D possibly TRBD1 on 6 matching bases. The source is a woman under 30 in good health. The CDR3 sequence: CSVNPDSELGEKLFF. CDR3 nucleotide sequence: TGCAGCGTAAATCCGGACAGCGAACTAGGCGAAAAACTGTTTTTT.